This T cell receptor (beta chain) derives from a study of blood T cells in healthy people across ages. Study-wide results and caveats: Older age went with lower TCR beta diversity per million T cells, in a roughly linear way.

Notes on this clonotype: The antigen is not known.

The CDR3 sequence is 16 residues long. CDR1 SGHRS and CDR2 YFSETQ come from the germline V gene. V gave up 4 bases and J gave up 4 bases, with 18 bases separating them. Primers used in a second PCR of about 7 to 12 cycles were a sample-barcoded 5' primer and a J-beta primer mix. TCRdb processed the 5' RACE reads anew with MiXCR; each CDR3 protein has one entry. The sample gives 450,000 to 700,000 distinct CDR3 sequences, 25% to 30% of which show up once; under 20% is in the top ten. V usage is TRBV5-1 and J usage is TRBJ1-3; D remains ambiguous. Material for sequencing was blood. The source is a woman in her 70s in good health. The CDR3 coding sequence is TGCGCCAGCAGCCCCGCGCGGCCCTTGGGCGGAAACACCATATATTTT. Residues: CASSPARPLGGNTIYF.